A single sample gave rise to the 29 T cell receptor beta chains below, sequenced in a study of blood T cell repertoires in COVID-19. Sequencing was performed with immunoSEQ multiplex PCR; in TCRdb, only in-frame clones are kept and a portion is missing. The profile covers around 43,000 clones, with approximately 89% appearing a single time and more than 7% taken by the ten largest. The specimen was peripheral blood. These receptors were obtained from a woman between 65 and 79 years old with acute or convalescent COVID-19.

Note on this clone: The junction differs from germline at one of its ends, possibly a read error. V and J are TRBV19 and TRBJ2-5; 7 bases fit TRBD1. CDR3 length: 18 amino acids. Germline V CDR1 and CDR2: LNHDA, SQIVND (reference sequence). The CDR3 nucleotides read TGTGCCAGTAGTCTAATACCGCACAGGGGCTCGCCCCAACAGACCCAGTACTTC. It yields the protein CASSLIPHRGSPQQTQYF.

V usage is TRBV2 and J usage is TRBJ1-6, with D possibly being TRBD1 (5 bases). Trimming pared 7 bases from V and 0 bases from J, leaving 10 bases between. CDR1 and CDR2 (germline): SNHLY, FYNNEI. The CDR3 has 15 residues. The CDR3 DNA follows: TGTGCCAGCACCATTGACAGCTCCTATAATTCACCCCTCCACTTT. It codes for CASTIDSSYNSPLHF.

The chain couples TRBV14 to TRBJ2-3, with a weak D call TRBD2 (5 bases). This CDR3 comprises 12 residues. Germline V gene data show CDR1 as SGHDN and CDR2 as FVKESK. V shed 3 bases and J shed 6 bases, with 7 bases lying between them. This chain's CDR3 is CASSQLADTQYF. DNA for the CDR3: TGTGCCAGCAGCCAGTTAGCGGATACGCAGTATTTT.

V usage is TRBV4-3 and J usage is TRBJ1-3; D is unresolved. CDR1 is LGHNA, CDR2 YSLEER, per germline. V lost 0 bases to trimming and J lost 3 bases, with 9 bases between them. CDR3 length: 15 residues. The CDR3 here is CASSQDRNIGNTIYF. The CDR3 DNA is TGCGCCAGCAGCCAAGATCGTAATATTGGAAACACCATATATTTT.

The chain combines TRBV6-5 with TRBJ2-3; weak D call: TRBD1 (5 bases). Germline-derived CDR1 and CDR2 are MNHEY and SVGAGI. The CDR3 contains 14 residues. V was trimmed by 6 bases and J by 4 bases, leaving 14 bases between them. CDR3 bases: TGTGCCAGCAGGACAGAGATAGTCCCAGATACGCAGTATTTT. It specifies CASRTEIVPDTQYF.

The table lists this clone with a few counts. Here the CDR3 reads CASSATTGPNYGYTF. The CDR3 coding sequence is TGTGCCAGCAGCGCCACGACAGGACCGAACTATGGCTACACCTTC. The rearrangement uses TRBV7-9 and TRBJ1-2; possible D gene TRBD1, 6 bases. The germline CDR1 and CDR2 sequences are SEHNR and FQNEAQ (reference sequence). The CDR3 runs 15 residues. Trimming removed 5 bases from V and 2 bases from J, with 15 bases in between.

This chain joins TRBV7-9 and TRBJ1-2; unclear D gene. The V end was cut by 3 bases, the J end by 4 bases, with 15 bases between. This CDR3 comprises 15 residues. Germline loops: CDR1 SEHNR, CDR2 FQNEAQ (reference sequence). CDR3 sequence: CASSFVDSPLYGYTF. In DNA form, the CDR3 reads TGTGCCAGCAGCTTCGTAGACTCGCCTCTCTATGGCTACACCTTC.

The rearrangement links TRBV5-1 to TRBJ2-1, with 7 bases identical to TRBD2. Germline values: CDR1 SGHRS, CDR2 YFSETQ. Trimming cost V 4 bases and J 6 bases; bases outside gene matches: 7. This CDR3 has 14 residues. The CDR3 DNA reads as TGCGCCAGCAGCCCCGGGACTACTCTCAATGAGCAGTTCTTC. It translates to CASSPGTTLNEQFF.

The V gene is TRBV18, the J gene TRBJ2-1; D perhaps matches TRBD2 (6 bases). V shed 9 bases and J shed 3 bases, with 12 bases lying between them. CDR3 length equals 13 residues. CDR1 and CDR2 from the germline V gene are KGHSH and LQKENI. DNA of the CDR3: TGTGCCAGTCGCGGCGGGGACTACAATGAGCAGTTCTTC. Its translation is CASRGGDYNEQFF.

The CDR3 DNA follows: TGTGCCAGCAGCGCCACAGGGGAGAGCAATCAGCCCCAGCATTTT. As protein: CASSATGESNQPQHF. J is TRBJ1-5 and V is TRBV9; 7 bases are a match to TRBD1. Germline trimming cut 3 bases from V and 1 base from J; bases unmatched to any gene: 4. From germline, CDR1 is SGDLS and CDR2 YYNGEE. The CDR3 contains 15 residues.

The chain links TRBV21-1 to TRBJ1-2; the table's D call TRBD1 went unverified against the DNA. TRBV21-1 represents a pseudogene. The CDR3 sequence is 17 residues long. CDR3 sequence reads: CASSKARYRGDFYGYTF. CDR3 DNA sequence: TGTGCCAGCAGCAAAGCGCGATACAGGGGTGATTTCTATGGCTACACCTTC.

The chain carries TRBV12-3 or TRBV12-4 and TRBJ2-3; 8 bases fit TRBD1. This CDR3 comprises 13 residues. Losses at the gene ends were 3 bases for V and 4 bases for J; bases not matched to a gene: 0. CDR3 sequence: CASSLTGADTQYF. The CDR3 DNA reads TGTGCCAGCAGTTTGACAGGGGCAGATACGCAGTATTTT.

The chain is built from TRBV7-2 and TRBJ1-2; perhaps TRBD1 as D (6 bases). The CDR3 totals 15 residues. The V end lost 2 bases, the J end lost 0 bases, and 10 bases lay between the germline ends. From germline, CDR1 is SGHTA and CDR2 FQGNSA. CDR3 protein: CASSLSTGANYGYTF. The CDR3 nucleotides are TGTGCCAGCAGCTTATCGACAGGAGCTAACTATGGCTACACCTTC.

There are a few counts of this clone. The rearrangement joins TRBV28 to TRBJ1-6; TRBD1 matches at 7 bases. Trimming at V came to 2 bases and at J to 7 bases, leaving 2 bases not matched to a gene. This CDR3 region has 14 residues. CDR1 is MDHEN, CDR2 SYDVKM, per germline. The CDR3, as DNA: TGTGCCAGCAGTTTAGGGACAGAGAATTCACCCCTCCACTTT. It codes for CASSLGTENSPLHF.

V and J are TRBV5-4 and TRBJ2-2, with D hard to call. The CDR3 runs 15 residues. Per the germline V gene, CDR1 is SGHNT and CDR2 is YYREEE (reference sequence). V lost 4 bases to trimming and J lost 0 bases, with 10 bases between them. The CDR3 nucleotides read TGTGCCAGCAGCCTTCTACCTACGAACACCGGGGAGCTGTTTTTT. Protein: CASSLLPTNTGELFF.

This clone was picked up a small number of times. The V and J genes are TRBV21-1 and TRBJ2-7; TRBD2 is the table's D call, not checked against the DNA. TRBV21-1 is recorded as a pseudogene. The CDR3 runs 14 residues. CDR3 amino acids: CASSTRTSDDEQYV. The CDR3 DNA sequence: TGTGCCAGCAGCACCCGGACTAGTGACGACGAGCAGTACGTC.

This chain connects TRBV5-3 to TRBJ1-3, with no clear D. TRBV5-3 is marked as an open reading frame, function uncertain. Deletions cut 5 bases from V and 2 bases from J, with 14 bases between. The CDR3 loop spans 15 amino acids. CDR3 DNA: TGTGCCAGAAGTACCCGGGTCTACGCTGGAAACACCATATATTTT. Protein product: CARSTRVYAGNTIYF.

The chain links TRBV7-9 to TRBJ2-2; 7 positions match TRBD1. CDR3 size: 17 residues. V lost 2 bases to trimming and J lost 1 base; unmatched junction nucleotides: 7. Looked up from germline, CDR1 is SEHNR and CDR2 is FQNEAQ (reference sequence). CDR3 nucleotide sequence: TGTGCCAGCAGCTTAACACCGACAGGGTTGAACACCGGGGAGCTGTTTTTT. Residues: CASSLTPTGLNTGELFF.

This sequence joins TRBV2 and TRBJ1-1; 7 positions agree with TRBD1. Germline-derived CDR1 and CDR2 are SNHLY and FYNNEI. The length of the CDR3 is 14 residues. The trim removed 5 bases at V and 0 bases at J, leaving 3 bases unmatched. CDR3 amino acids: CASSPDRLNTEAFF. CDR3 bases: TGTGCCAGCAGTCCGGACAGGCTGAACACTGAAGCTTTCTTT.

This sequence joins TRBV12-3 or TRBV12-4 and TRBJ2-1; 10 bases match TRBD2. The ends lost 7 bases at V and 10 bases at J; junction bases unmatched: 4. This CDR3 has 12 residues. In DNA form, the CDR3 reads TGTGCCAGCAAAGCGGGGGGGCAAGAGCAGTTCTTC. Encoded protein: CASKAGGQEQFF.

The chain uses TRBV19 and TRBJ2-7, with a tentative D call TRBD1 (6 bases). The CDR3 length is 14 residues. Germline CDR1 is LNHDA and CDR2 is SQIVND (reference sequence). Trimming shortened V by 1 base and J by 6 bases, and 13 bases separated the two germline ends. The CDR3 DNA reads TGTGCCAGTAGTATAGCGAAGGGGGTCGGCGAGCAGTACGTC. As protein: CASSIAKGVGEQYV.

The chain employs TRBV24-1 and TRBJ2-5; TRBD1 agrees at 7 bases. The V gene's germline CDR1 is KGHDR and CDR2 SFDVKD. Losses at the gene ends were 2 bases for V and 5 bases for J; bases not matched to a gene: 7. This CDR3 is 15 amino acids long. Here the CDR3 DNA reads TGTGCCACCAGTGATTGGCAAGGGGGCCGGGAGACCCAGTACTTC. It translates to CATSDWQGGRETQYF.

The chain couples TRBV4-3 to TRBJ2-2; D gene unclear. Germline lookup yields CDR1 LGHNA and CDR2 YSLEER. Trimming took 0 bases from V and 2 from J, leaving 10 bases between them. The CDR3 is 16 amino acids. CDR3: CASSQESFPNTGELFF. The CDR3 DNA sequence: TGCGCCAGCAGCCAAGAGTCCTTTCCTAACACCGGGGAGCTGTTTTTT.

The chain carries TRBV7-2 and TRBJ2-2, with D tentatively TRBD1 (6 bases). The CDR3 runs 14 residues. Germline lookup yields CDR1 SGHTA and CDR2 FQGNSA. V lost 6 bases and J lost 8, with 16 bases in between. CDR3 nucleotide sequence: TGTGCCAGCAGACGGGGACATTTCACGGGGGAGCTGTTTTTT. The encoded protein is CASRRGHFTGELFF.

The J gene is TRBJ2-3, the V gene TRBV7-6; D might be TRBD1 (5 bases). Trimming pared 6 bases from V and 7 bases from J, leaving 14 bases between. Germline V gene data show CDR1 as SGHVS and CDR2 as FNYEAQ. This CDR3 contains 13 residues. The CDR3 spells CASRPTGDYTQYF. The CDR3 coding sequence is TGTGCCAGCAGACCCACAGGTGACTATACGCAGTATTTT.

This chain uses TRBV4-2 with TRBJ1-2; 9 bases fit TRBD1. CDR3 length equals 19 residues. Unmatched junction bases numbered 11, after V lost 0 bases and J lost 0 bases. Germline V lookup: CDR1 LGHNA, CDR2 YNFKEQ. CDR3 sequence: CASSQDPPGQGISNYGYTF. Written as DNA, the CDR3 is TGTGCCAGCAGCCAAGATCCCCCGGGACAGGGAATATCTAACTATGGCTACACCTTC.

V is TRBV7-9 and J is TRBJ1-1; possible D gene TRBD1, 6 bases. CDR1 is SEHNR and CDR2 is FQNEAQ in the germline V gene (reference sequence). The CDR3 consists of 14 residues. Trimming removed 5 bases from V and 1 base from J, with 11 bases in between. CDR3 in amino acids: CASSRPDRNTEAFF. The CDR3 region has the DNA TGTGCCAGCAGCCGGCCGGACAGGAACACTGAAGCTTTCTTT.

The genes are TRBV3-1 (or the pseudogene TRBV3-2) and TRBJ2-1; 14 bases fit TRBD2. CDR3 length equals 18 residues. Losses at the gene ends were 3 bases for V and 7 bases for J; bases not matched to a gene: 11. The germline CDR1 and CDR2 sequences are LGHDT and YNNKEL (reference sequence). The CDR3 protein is CASSQGLAGVRIWNEQFF. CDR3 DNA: TGTGCCAGCAGCCAGGGACTAGCGGGGGTACGGATTTGGAATGAGCAGTTCTTC.

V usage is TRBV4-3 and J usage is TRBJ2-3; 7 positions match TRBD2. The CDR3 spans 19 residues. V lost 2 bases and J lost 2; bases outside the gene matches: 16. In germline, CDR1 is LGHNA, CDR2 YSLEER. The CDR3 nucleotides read TGCGCCAGCAGCCAAAACCCCACGGGCGGGGGTTACTCCACAGATACGCAGTATTTT. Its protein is CASSQNPTGGGYSTDTQYF.